This T cell receptor beta chain was recorded in a study of T cells in Graves' hyperthyroidism and ophthalmopathy. Trimming removed 5 bases at V and 0 bases at J, with 23 bases between. Germline lookup yields CDR1 DFQATT and CDR2 SNEGSKA (reference sequence). CDR3 length: 17 residues. When ophthalmopathy did not progress within 18 months, Graves' hyperthyroidism was considered stable. In this sample, this clonotype turned up a few times. Using RNA transcripts as the source, TCR beta CDR3 regions were amplified. The HTBI primer set drove a first-round RT-PCR of the TCR CDR3. TCRdb used MiXCR to reprocess the multiplex PCR reads, holding one entry per CDR3 protein. The sample has roughly 700,000 distinct CDR3 sequences, around 15% seen once.

The sequenced sample consisted of blood. The TCR sequence derives from a woman younger than 30 with Graves' hyperthyroidism. J is TRBJ2-7 and V is TRBV20-1, with D possibly being TRBD1 or TRBD2 (6 bases each). This chain's CDR3 is CSAGGGGGSSLSYEQYF. DNA of the CDR3: TGCAGTGCTGGAGGGGGAGGCGGGTCCAGTCTCTCCTACGAGCAGTACTTC.